This TCR beta chain derives from a study of shared clonotypes between healthy human individuals. It was CD45RO-negative cells, positively selected for CCR7, that made up naive CD8 cells, with terminally differentiated effector memory CD45RA+ cells excluded. V lost 6 bases, J lost 2 bases, and 14 bases lay in between. In germline, CDR1 is LNHDA, CDR2 SQIVND (reference sequence). The CDR3 length is 15 residues. TCRdb's copy holds only in-frame clones and misses some; the assay was immunoSEQ multiplex PCR. The sample lists more than 2 million clones, over 85% occurring once. The rearrangement joins TRBV19 to TRBJ2-1, with D possibly being TRBD1 (5 bases). The source material was naive CD8+ T cells sorted from blood. The receptor comes from a man younger than 35 in good health. CDR3 sequence (DNA): TGTGCCAGTAGCCTCGTAGGGGCGACCTACAATGAGCAGTTCTTC. Its protein product is CASSLVGATYNEQFF.